The clone carrying this TCR beta chain turned up a few times. TCRdb processed the 5' RACE reads anew with MiXCR; each CDR3 protein has one entry. The data hold 1.5 million to 2 million distinct CDR3 sequences, with under 35% observed a single time. The data derive from a study of identical twins. CDR3 size: 13 residues. V shed 5 bases and J 9 bases; nucleotides not matched to a gene: 7. The sequenced sample consisted of cord blood. The chain is built from TRBV12-3 or TRBV12-4 and TRBJ2-4; 7 nucleotides agree with TRBD2. This TCR came from a newborn girl in good health. The CDR3 region has the DNA TGTGCCAGCAGTGGGGGGAGGGCCAGCATTCAGTACTTC. Protein: CASSGGRASIQYF.